This is a list of T cell receptor beta chains from one sample in a study of response to subunit inactivated influenza vaccine. MiXCR was run by TCRdb on the RT-PCR reads, yielding one entry per CDR3 protein. The sample shows 650,000 to 700,000 distinct CDR3 sequences, approximately 14% of them seen only once. The sample consisted of PBMCs from blood, taken roughly 13 days after vaccination. The receptors were sampled from a man in his fifties who received an inactivated influenza vaccine. The CDR3 runs from the conserved cysteine through the conserved F or W. D genes are given only for firm matches. Some rows have no size entry. The others give once, few or many, or a class for an expanded clone.

j_call d_call v_call clone_size cdr3_nt cdr3_aa
TRBJ2-7 - TRBV11-2 - TGTGCCAGCAGCCCAAAACCGCAGGGATCCTACGAGCAGTACTTC CASSPKPQGSYEQYF
TRBJ2-7 - TRBV4-2 - TGTGCCAGCAGCCTCGTCGGAACCACCTACGAGCAGTACTTC CASSLVGTTYEQYF
TRBJ2-2 - TRBV20-1 many TGCAGTGCTAGAGAGGCAAGGATCTACACCGGGGAGCTGTTTTTT CSAREARIYTGELFF
TRBJ2-1 - TRBV6-2/TRBV6-3 - TGTGCCAGTGGTCGTCGCGGCCTCGTGGTGTTCTTC CASGRRGLVVFF
TRBJ2-2 TRBD2 TRBV6-1 few TGTGCCAGCACCCCAGTAGTTGGGACTAGCAGGAACACCGGGGAGCTGTTTTTT CASTPVVGTSRNTGELFF
TRBJ2-1 - TRBV7-2 - TGTGCCAGCAGCTTAGATGTCGGAAAGCAGTTCTTC CASSLDVGKQFF
TRBJ2-3 - TRBV24-1 few TGTGCCACCAGTGACCTGGGGCTAGCCACTTACACAGATACGCAGTATTTT CATSDLGLATYTDTQYF
TRBJ2-2 - TRBV7-6 once TGTGCCAGCAGCCGAGCCGGGACGATCGCGAACACCGGGGAGCTGTTTTTT CASSRAGTIANTGELFF
TRBJ1-1 - TRBV29-1 - TGCAGCGTTCTGGGGGGGACCGATTTGAACACTGAAGCTTTCTTT CSVLGGTDLNTEAFF
TRBJ2-7 TRBD1 TRBV7-9 - TGTGCCAGCAGCTCCCCTCCCGGGACAGGACCCTCCTACGAGCAGTACTTC CASSSPPGTGPSYEQYF
TRBJ1-2 - TRBV10-3 - TGTGCCATCAATCCCCGGGAGGGGATCTATGGCTACACCTTC CAINPREGIYGYTF
TRBJ2-5 - TRBV20-1 - TGCAGTGCTAGAAGGGGTACCCATCGAGAGACCCAGTACTTC CSARRGTHRETQYF
TRBJ1-2 - TRBV7-8 few TGTGCCAGCAGCGCCCGAATAAACAGGCGCGGCAGGCCGAATTCCTATGGCTACACCTTC CASSARINRRGRPNSYGYTF
TRBJ2-1 - TRBV7-3 many TGTGCCAGCAGCTTAACGGGGCAGGGCAAACTAGAGCAGTTCTTC CASSLTGQGKLEQFF
TRBJ2-2 - TRBV4-3 few TGCGCCAGCAGCCAAGACCTACTAAGGAGGACCGGGGAGCTGTTTTTT CASSQDLLRRTGELFF
TRBJ2-1 TRBD2 TRBV16 - TGTGCCAGCAGCCAAAAAGCGGGGACCTACAATGAGCAGTTCTTC CASSQKAGTYNEQFF
TRBJ2-3 TRBD2 TRBV7-9 once TGTGCCAGCAGCTTCCTAGCGGGAGGGCCTGGGGCAGATACGCAGTATTTT CASSFLAGGPGADTQYF
TRBJ1-2 - TRBV9 - TGTGCCAGCAGCGTAGACATTTCATTGTTAGGCTACACCTTC CASSVDISLLGYTF
TRBJ2-3 TRBD2 TRBV20-1 - TGCAGTGCTAGTTCGTCTAGCGGACACACAGATACGCAGTATTTT CSASSSSGHTDTQYF
TRBJ2-4 - TRBV7-2 few TGTGCCAGCAGCTTTGACGGGGGAGTCATTCAGTACTTC CASSFDGGVIQYF
TRBJ2-7 TRBD1 TRBV20-1 few TGCAGTGCCACATGGACAGGGGGCAGGTACGAGCAGTACTTC CSATWTGGRYEQYF
TRBJ1-2 - TRBV4-2 many TGTGCCAGCAGCCAAGACATGGTATCGTCCGATGGCTACACCTTC CASSQDMVSSDGYTF
TRBJ1-2 - TRBV12-3/TRBV12-4 many TGTGCCAGCAGTTTCAGGGAAAACTATGGCTACACCTTC CASSFRENYGYTF
TRBJ2-4 - TRBV28 once TGTGCCAGCACCCCCTGGGGGGTTACTCTTGGGACCAAAAACATTCAGTACTTC CASTPWGVTLGTKNIQYF
TRBJ2-1 TRBD1 TRBV4-3 few TGCGCCAGCAGCCAAGCCGGGACAGGGGTATACAATGAGCAGTTCTTC CASSQAGTGVYNEQFF
TRBJ2-2 - TRBV20-1 few TGCAGTGCTAGAGATTGGCCAGACACCGGGGAGCTGTTTTTT CSARDWPDTGELFF
TRBJ2-3 TRBD2 TRBV5-1 many TGCGCCAGCAGCACTCCCGCGGGAGCAACAGATACGCAGTATTTT CASSTPAGATDTQYF
TRBJ2-5 - TRBV5-8 few TGTGCCAGCAGCTTGGACAGGGCGAGGGGGACCCAGTACTTC CASSLDRARGTQYF
TRBJ1-5 TRBD1 TRBV5-5 - TGTGCCAGCAGCTTGGTTGGGACAGGGGGCGGAAGGAATCAGCCCCAGCATTTT CASSLVGTGGGRNQPQHF
TRBJ2-2 - TRBV13 - TGTGCCAGCAGCCTGGTTGGGGCCACCGGGGAGCTGTTTTTT CASSLVGATGELFF
TRBJ2-3 - TRBV29-1 - TGCAGCGTTGGTGGGGAGGGGGGCACAGATACGCAGTATTTT CSVGGEGGTDTQYF
TRBJ1-2 TRBD1 TRBV7-2 few TGTGCCAGCAGCATACAGGGGATCGCTAACTATGGCTACACCTTC CASSIQGIANYGYTF
TRBJ2-3 TRBD2 TRBV5-6 few TGTGCCAGCAGCAGGGGGCGGGGACTAGCGGGAAGGACAGATACGCAGTATTTT CASSRGRGLAGRTDTQYF
TRBJ2-5 - TRBV30 - TGTGCCTGGAGTGACACCACACAGATACCGCGATTC CAWSDTTQIPRF
TRBJ2-1 TRBD2 TRBV7-6 - TGTGCCAGCAGCCCAAATCCGGGACTACCCTCTACACGAGAGCAGTTCTTC CASSPNPGLPSTREQFF
TRBJ2-5 TRBD1 TRBV4-2 - TGTGCCAGCAGCCAAGATTTGGGACAGGGTCAAGAGACCCAGTACTTC CASSQDLGQGQETQYF
TRBJ2-3 TRBD2 TRBV5-6 - TGTGCCAGCATTGCTAGCGGGGGGTTCTATACGCAGTATTTT CASIASGGFYTQYF
TRBJ2-1 TRBD2 TRBV28 few TGTGCCAGCAGTTTTATCAGCGGGAGGGGGAATGAGCAGTTCTTC CASSFISGRGNEQFF
TRBJ1-1 - TRBV6-2/TRBV6-3 - TGTGCCAGCAGCGAACCAGGGCGGTCGACTGAAGCTTTCTTT CASSEPGRSTEAFF
TRBJ2-7 - TRBV12-3/TRBV12-4 - TGTGCCAGCAGTATAGGTGGAGTGCAGTACTTC CASSIGGVQYF
TRBJ2-1 TRBD1 TRBV11-3 - TGTGCCAGCAGCTTAGATCGGGACAGGCCGGGAAGTGAGCAGTTCTTC CASSLDRDRPGSEQFF
TRBJ2-1 - TRBV27 - TGTGCCAGCAGCCTCTTTCTTGGAGGGAGCTCCTACAATGAGCAGTTCTTC CASSLFLGGSSYNEQFF
TRBJ1-1 - TRBV20-1 - TGCAGTGCTCAGAGGGGACGTTCCACTGAAGCTTTCTTT CSAQRGRSTEAFF
TRBJ2-5 - TRBV7-2 - TGTGCCAGCAGCTTAGAGGAGGGGACCCAGTACTTC CASSLEEGTQYF
TRBJ2-7 TRBD2 TRBV5-1 few TGCGCCAGCAGCCCGCTCGGACTAGCGGGGGCTTCCTACGAGCAGTACTTC CASSPLGLAGASYEQYF
TRBJ1-6 - TRBV4-1 few TGCGCCAGCAGCCAAGTTGTACAGAGCTCCTATAATTCACCCCTCCACTTT CASSQVVQSSYNSPLHF
TRBJ2-1 - TRBV7-2 - TGTGCCAGCGGAAAAGACTGGCTATCTTACAATGAGCAGTTCTTC CASGKDWLSYNEQFF
TRBJ2-5 TRBD2 TRBV12-3/TRBV12-4 few TGTGCCAGCAGTTTAGATGTTAGCGGGGGAAAAGAGACCCAGTACTTC CASSLDVSGGKETQYF
TRBJ2-7 TRBD1 TRBV5-6 many TGTGCCAGCAGCCTCGAGTGGGGACAGGGCGGCTACGAGCAGTACTTC CASSLEWGQGGYEQYF
TRBJ2-5 - TRBV6-2/TRBV6-3 few TGTGCCAGCGGAAGACGGACCCTCCAAGAGACCCAGTACTTC CASGRRTLQETQYF
TRBJ2-7 TRBD2 TRBV7-2 many TGTGCCAGCAGCTTAGCGCCCCTAGCGGGGGCATCCGAGCAGTACTTC CASSLAPLAGASEQYF
TRBJ1-6 - TRBV7-2 - TGTGCCAGCAGGCTGGGGGCGGTGGATTCACCCCTCCACTTT CASRLGAVDSPLHF